This TCR beta chain was obtained from a study of cytomegalovirus exposure and HLA in healthy donors. Study-level background: Researchers previously reported finding just under 120 million unique TCR beta sequences from 170 million or so T cells. Study-wide points: Reportedly, a later analysis found an Asian-associated ancestry cluster had fewer N-insertions than the roughly 700-donor mean. In a later analysis, TCR beta V- and J-gene trimming showed a link to a missense DCLRE1C variant. CMV antigen specificity was confirmed in vitro for three CMV-associated chains.

The length of the CDR3 is 18 residues. V shed 4 bases and J shed 3 bases, with 20 bases lying between them. Germline V lookup: CDR1 SGHDT, CDR2 YYEEEE. Notes on this clone: What it binds is unknown.

This PCR relied on a set of 60 Vbeta primers and 13 Jbeta primers. Assay used: immunoSEQ multiplex PCR; TCRdb lists only in-frame clones, some missing. This sample has fewer than 200,000 clones, with over 75% found just once. Sequencing was performed on PBMCs. The TCR sequence derives from a male donor in good health and CMV-seronegative. The chain links TRBV5-6 to TRBJ2-6, with no clear D. CDR3 loop: CASSPVYALVLGANVLTF. Here the CDR3 DNA reads TGTGCCAGCAGCCCGGTGTATGCTCTAGTCCTTGGGGCCAACGTCCTGACTTTC.